A selection of T cell receptor beta chains follows, all from one sample in a study of blood T cell repertoires in COVID-19. The table came from immunoSEQ multiplex PCR; TCRdb's copy has only in-frame clones and leaves some out. The table lists around 110,000 clones, around 92% of them singletons. Sequenced input: peripheral blood. The receptors shown here come from a man aged 35-49 years with active or convalescent COVID-19. CDR3s include the opening cysteine and the closing phenylalanine or tryptophan. Each record gives: J gene, D gene, V gene, clone size, CDR3 protein, CDR3 DNA. The D gene is left open where the match is weak. Size tells how often a clone was seen (once, few, many) or the class of an expanded clone, and some rows leave it out.

TRBJ2-7,NA,TRBV21-1,NA,CASSPETSGEPVGRYEQYF,TGTGCCAGCAGCCCAGAGACTAGCGGGGAACCTGTTGGTAGGTACGAGCAGTACTTC
TRBJ1-1,TRBD1,TRBV30,NA,CAWSGEPGQVEAFF,TGTGCCTGGAGTGGAGAACCGGGACAGGTTGAAGCTTTCTTT
TRBJ2-1,TRBD2,TRBV7-2,NA,CASSSTSVYNEQFF,TGTGCCAGCAGCTCGACTAGCGTATACAATGAGCAGTTCTTC
TRBJ1-5,TRBD1,TRBV30,NA,CAWSVLQGARQPQHF,TGTGCCTGGAGTGTTTTACAGGGGGCACGCCAGCCCCAGCATTTT
TRBJ2-1,TRBD2,TRBV18,NA,CASSPPGLAGGAYNEQFF,TGTGCCAGCTCACCACCGGGACTAGCGGGAGGAGCCTACAATGAGCAGTTCTTC
TRBJ2-2,NA,TRBV7-8,NA,CASSFRGLDLAGRDGELFF,TGTGCCAGCAGCTTCAGGGGGCTGGACCTAGCGGGAAGGGACGGGGAGCTGTTTTTT
TRBJ1-5,NA,TRBV30,NA,CAWSALPFNQPQHF,TGTGCCTGGAGTGCCCTCCCTTTTAATCAGCCCCAGCATTTT
TRBJ2-5,NA,TRBV5-8,NA,CASSLGAQETQYF,TGTGCCAGCAGCTTGGGAGCTCAAGAGACCCAGTACTTC
TRBJ2-7,TRBD2,TRBV5-1,NA,CASSLGTAGGPIYSYEQYF,TGCGCCAGCAGCTTGGGTACGGCGGGAGGTCCAATCTACTCCTACGAGCAGTACTTC
TRBJ2-7,NA,TRBV19,NA,CASSITRSSYEQYF,TGTGCCAGTAGTATTACTAGGAGCTCCTACGAGCAGTACTTC
TRBJ2-3,TRBD2,TRBV4-2,once,CASSQDLLLADSTDTQYF,TGTGCCAGCAGCCAAGATCTCCTGCTAGCGGACAGCACAGATACGCAGTATTTT
TRBJ1-4,TRBD1,TRBV2,NA,CASRGDSNEKLFF,TGTGCCAGCAGGGGGGACAGTAATGAAAAACTGTTTTTT
TRBJ2-7,TRBD1,TRBV11-2,NA,CASSLGGTGPYEQYF,TGTGCCAGCAGCTTAGGAGGGACAGGGCCCTACGAGCAGTACTTC
TRBJ2-1,TRBD2,TRBV7-9,NA,CASTREGVRRPGLAGKSSYNEQFF,TGTGCCAGCACTCGGGAGGGGGTCCGACGGCCCGGACTAGCGGGAAAGAGCTCCTACAATGAGCAGTTCTTC
TRBJ2-3,TRBD1,TRBV7-2,once,CASSVLQGAGDTQYF,TGTGCCAGCAGCGTATTACAGGGGGCAGGGGATACGCAGTATTTT